The clone carrying this T cell receptor (beta chain) was seen a few times. The CDR3 is 17 residues long. Germline V lookup: CDR1 LGHNT, CDR2 FRNRAP. The V and J ends lost 0 bases and 2 bases, in that order; junction bases with no gene match: 8. Authors' data handling: Estimated nucleated cell counts came from reference gene primer amplification. Libraries were prepared by immunoSEQ multiplex PCR; TCRdb keeps only in-frame clonotypes and omits some of them. That table is the source of V, J and clone size, and D and trimming were worked out from the DNA. The data show around 99,000 clones, just over 90% seen once. This sample is part of a study of blood T cell repertoires in COVID-19. Study information: Samples representing acute and convalescent COVID-19 were sourced from the United States, Italy and Spain.

This chain joins TRBV12-5 and TRBJ2-7; the match to TRBD2 covers 9 bases. The receptor's source is a man between 50 and 59 years old with acute or convalescent COVID-19. What was sequenced was peripheral blood. The CDR3 sequence is CASGLVLGIAGAYEQYF. CDR3 in DNA: TGTGCTAGTGGTTTGGTACTGGGGATAGCGGGAGCCTACGAGCAGTACTTC.